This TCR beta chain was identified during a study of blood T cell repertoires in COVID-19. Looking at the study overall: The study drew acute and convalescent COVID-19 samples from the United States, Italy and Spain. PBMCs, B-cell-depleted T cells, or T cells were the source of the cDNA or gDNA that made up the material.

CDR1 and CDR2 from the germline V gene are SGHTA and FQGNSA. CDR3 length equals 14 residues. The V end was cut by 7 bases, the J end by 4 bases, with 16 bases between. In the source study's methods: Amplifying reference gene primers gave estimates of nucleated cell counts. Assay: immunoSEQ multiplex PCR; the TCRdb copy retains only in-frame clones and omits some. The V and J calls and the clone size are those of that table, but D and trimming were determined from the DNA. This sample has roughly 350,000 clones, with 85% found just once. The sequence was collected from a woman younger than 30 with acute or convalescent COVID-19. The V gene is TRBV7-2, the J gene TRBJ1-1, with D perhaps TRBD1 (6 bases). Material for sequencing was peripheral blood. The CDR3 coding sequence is TGTGCCAGCACCCTGGGGGGGGGCGGCACTGAAGCTTTCTTT. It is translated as CASTLGGGGTEAFF.